The clone carrying this T cell receptor beta chain was recorded once. The sample is drawn from a study of shared T cell receptors in the human thymus. Profiled with immunoSEQ multiplex PCR; TCRdb holds only in-frame clones, not every one. The sample consists of roughly 500,000 clones, about four fifths of them appearing once. The CDR3 loop spans 16 amino acids. CDR1 ENHRY and CDR2 SYGVKD come from the germline V gene. The V gene lost 3 bases and the J gene lost 0 bases, with 12 bases spanning the gap. These records were also assigned to another study, of human thymus T cells. As that study records: Those donating were healthy Finnish infants in corrective surgery for congenital heart defects. The thymus tissue came from resections taken during corrective heart surgery. Use of V and J genes seemed skewed within the thymic and blood repertoires. Related studies noted strongly shared thymic repertoires across unrelated people.

The TCR sequence derives from a boy in the first two years of life with a congenital heart defect. Sequencing used thymocytes. The chain has TRBV10-3 and TRBJ2-1; maybe TRBD2 (5 bases). CDR3 loop: CAISDGRGSSYNEQFF. The CDR3 DNA is TGTGCCATCAGTGATGGAAGAGGGAGCTCCTACAATGAGCAGTTCTTC.